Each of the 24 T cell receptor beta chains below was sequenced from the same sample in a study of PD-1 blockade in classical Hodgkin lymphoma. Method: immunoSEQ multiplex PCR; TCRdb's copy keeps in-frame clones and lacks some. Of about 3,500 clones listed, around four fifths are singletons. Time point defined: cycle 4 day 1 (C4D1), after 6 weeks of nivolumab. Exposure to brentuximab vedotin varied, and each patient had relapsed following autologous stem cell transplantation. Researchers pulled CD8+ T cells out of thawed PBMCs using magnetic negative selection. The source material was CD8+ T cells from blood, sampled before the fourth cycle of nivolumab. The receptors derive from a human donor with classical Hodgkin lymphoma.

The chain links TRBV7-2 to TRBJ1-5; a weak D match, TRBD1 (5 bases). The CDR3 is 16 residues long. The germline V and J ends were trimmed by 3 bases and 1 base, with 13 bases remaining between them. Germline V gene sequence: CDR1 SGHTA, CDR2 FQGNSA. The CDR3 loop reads CASSFRLGESNQPQHF. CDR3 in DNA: TGTGCCAGCAGCTTCCGGTTAGGGGAAAGCAATCAGCCCCAGCATTTT. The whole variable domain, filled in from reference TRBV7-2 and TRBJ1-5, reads GAGVSQSPSNKVTEKGKDVELRCDPISGHTALYWYRQSLGQGLEFLIYFQGNSAPDKSGLPSDRFSAERTGGSVSTLTIQRTQQEDSAVYLCASSFRLGESNQPQHFGDGTRLSIL.

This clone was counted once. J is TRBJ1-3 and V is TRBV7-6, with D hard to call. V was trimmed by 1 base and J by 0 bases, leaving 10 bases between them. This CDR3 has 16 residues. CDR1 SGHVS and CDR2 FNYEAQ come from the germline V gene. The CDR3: CASSLDPRLSGNTIYF. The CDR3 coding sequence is TGTGCCAGCAGCTTAGATCCGAGACTCTCTGGAAACACCATATATTTT.

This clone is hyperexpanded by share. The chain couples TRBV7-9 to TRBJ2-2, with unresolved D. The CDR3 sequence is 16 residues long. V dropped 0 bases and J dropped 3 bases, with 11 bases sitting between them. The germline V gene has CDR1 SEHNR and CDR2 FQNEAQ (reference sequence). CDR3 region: CASSLAVSSYTGELFF. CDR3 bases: TGTGCCAGCAGCTTAGCTGTAAGCTCGTACACCGGGGAGCTGTTTTTT.

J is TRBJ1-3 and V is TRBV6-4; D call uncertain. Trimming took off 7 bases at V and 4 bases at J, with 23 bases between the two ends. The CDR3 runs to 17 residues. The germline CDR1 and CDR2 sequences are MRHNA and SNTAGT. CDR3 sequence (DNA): TGTGCCAGCACGGGTAAGTGGGCGGAGGATGTGGGAAACACCATATATTTT. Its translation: CASTGKWAEDVGNTIYF.

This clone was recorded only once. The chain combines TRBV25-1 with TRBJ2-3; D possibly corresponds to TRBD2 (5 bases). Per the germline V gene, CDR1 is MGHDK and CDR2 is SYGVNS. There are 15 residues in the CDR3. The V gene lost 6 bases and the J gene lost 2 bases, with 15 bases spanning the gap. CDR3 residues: CASRYTGSPTDTQYF. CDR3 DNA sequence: TGTGCCAGCAGATATACGGGGAGTCCCACAGATACGCAGTATTTT.

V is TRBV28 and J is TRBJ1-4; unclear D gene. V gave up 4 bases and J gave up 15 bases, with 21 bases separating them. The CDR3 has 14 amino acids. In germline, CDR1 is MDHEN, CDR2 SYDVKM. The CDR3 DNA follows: TGTGCCAGCAGTTCCCCCGCCGGCCTGGGTGGGTTGTTTTTT. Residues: CASSSPAGLGGLFF.

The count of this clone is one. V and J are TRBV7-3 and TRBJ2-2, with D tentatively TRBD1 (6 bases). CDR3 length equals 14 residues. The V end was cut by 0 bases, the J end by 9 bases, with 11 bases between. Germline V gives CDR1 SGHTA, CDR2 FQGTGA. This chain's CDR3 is CASSLTGRGRELFF. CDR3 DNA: TGTGCCAGCAGCTTAACGGGCAGGGGCCGGGAGCTGTTTTTT.

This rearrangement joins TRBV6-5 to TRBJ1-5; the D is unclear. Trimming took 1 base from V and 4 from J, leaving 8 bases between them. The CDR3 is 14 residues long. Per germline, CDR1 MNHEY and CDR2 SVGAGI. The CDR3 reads CASSYYRGNQPQHF. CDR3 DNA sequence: TGTGCCAGCAGTTACTACCGGGGAAATCAGCCCCAGCATTTT.

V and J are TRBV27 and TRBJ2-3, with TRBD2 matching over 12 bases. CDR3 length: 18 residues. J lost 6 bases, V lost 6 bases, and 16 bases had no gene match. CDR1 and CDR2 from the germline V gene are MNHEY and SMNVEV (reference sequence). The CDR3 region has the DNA TGTGCCAGCAGCTTGAGATGGCTAGCGGGGGGGGAACTTGATACGCAGTATTTT. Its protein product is CASSLRWLAGGELDTQYF.

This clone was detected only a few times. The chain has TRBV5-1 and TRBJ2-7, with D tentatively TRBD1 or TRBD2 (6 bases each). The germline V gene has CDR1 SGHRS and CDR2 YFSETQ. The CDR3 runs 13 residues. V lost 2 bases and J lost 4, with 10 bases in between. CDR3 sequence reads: CASSLGGRYEQYF. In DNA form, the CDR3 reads TGCGCCAGCAGCTTAGGGGGGCGGTACGAGCAGTACTTC.

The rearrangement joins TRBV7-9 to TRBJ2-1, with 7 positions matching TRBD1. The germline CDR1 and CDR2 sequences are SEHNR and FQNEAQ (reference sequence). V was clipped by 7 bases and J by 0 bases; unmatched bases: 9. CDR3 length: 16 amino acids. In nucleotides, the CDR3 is TGTGCCAGCAATCCCCCGGGGACAGCCTCCTACAATGAGCAGTTCTTC. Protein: CASNPPGTASYNEQFF.

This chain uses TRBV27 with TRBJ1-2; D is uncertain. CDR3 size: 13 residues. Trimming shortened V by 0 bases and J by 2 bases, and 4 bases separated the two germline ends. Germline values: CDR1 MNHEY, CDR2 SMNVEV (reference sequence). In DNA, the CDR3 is TGTGCCAGCAGTTTATCAGCAAACTATGGCTACACCTTC. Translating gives CASSLSANYGYTF.

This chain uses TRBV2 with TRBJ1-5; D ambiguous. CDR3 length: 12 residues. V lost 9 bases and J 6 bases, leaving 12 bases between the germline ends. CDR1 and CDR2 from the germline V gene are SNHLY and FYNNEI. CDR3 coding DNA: TGTGCCAGTCAGACCTGGGGTCAGCCCCAGCATTTT. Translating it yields CASQTWGQPQHF.

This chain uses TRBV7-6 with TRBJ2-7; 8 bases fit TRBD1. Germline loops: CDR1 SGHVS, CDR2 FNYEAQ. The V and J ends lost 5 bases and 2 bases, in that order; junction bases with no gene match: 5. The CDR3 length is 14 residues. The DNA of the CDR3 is TGTGCCAGCAGCCCGGACAGGGTAGCCTACGAGCAGTACTTC. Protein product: CASSPDRVAYEQYF.

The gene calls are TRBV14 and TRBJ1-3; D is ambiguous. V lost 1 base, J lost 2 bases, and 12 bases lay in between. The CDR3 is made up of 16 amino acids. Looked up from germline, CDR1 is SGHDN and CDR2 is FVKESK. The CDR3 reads CASSQGLDLTGNTIYF. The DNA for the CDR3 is TGTGCCAGCAGCCAAGGACTAGACCTGACTGGAAACACCATATATTTT.

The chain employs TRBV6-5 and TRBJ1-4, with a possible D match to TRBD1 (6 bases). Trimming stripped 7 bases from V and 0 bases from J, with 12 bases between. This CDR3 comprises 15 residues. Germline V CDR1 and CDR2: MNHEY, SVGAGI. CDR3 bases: TGTGCCAGCACCGGACAGTATGCAACTAATGAAAAACTGTTTTTT. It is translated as CASTGQYATNEKLFF.

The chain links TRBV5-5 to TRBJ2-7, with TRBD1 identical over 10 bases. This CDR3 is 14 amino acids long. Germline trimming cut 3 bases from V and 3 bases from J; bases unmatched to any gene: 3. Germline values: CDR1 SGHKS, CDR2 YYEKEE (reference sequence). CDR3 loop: CASSSTGGIYEQYF. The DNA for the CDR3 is TGTGCCAGCAGCTCGACAGGGGGCATCTACGAGCAGTACTTC.

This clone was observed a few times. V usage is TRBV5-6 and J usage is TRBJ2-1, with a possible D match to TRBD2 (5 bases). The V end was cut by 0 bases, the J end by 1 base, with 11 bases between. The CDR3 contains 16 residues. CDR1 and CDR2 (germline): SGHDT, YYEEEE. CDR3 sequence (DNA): TGTGCCAGCAGCTTGGAGTTCGGGGTGTCCTACAATGAGCAGTTCTTC. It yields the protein CASSLEFGVSYNEQFF.

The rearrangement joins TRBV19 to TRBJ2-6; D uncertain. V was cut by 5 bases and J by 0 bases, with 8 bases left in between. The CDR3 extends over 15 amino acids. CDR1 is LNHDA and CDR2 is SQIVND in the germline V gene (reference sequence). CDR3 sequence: CASSLGRSGANVLTF. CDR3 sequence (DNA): TGTGCCAGTAGTTTAGGGCGCTCTGGGGCCAACGTCCTGACTTTC. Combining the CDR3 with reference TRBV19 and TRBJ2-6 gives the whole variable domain DGGITQSPKYLFRKEGQNVTLSCEQNLNHDAMYWYRQDPGQGLRLIYYSQIVNDFQKGDIAEGYSVSREKKESFPLTVTSAQKNPTAFYLCASSLGRSGANVLTFGAGSRLTVL.

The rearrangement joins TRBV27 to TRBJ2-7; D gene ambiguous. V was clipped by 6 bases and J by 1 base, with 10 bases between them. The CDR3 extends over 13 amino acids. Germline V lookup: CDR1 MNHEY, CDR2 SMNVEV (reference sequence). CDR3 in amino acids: CASSRGSSYEQYF. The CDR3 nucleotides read TGTGCCAGCAGCCGCGGATCGTCCTACGAGCAGTACTTC.

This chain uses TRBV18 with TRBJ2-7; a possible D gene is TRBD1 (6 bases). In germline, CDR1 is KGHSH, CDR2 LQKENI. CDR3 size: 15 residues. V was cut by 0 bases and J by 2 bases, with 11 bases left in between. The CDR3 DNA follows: TGTGCCAGCTCACCACCCCGGGACAAGACCTACGAGCAGTACTTC. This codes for CASSPPRDKTYEQYF.

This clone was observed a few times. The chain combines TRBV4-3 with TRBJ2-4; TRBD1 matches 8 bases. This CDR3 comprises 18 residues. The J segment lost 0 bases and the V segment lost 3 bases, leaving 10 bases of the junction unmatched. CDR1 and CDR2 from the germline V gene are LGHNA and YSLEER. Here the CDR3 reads CASSHGTGETLAKNIQYF. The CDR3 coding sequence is TGCGCCAGCAGCCACGGGACAGGAGAAACGCTAGCCAAAAACATTCAGTACTTC.

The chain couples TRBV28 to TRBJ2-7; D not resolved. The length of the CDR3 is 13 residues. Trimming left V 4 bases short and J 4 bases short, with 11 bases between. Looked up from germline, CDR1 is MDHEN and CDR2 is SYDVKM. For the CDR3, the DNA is TGTGCCAGCAGTTCTCGACACCCTTACGAGCAGTACTTC. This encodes CASSSRHPYEQYF. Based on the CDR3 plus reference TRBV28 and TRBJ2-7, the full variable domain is DVKVTQSSRYLVKRTGEKVFLECVQDMDHENMFWYRQDPGLGLRLIYFSYDVKMKEKGDIPEGYSVSREKKERFSLILESASTNQTSMYLCASSSRHPYEQYFGPGTRLTVT.

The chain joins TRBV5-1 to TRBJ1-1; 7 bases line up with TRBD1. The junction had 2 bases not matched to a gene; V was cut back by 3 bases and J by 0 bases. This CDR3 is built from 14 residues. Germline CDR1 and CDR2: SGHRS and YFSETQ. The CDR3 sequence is CASSYRGMNTEAFF. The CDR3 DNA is TGCGCCAGCAGCTACAGGGGCATGAACACTGAAGCTTTCTTT.